This paragraph reports one TCR beta chain. This specimen belongs to a study of CD8 T cells in Susac syndrome. The CD8+ and CD4+ T cells were isolated magnetically using a negative isolation approach, whereas the TEMRA cells were enriched by FACS. Reverse transcription of about 0.5 to 1 ug RNA used random hexamers. Amplification of the TCR beta CDR3 was carried out by immunoSEQ multiplex PCR, which spanned a total of 54 Vbeta and 13 Jbeta segments. TCRdb reprocessed the immunoSEQ multiplex PCR reads with MiXCR, giving one entry per CDR3 protein. The sample includes some 180,000 distinct CDR3 sequences, approximately 93% of them seen just once. This receptor was identified in a human donor in good health. The sample was CD4+ T cells from PBMCs.

The CDR3 sequence is CASSQGGYYGYTF. The CDR3 DNA sequence: TGTGCCAGCAGTCAAGGGGGGTACTATGGCTACACCTTC. The V call is TRBV13, the J call TRBJ1-2, with D perhaps matching TRBD1 (6 bases). In germline, CDR1 is PRHDT, CDR2 FYEKMQ (reference sequence). The CDR3 sequence is 13 residues long. V gave up 6 bases and J gave up 3 bases, with 11 bases separating them.